The present entry profiles one T cell receptor (beta chain) with its context. Antigen: not known. This sample was included in a study of T-cell memory formation after mild COVID-19. Study-wide background: Clusters were largely donor specific.

5'RACE primed at constant segments yielded TCR alpha and TCR beta cDNA libraries bearing sample barcodes and UMIs. Each CDR3 protein gets one entry after TCRdb re-called the 5' RACE reads with MiXCR. The sample carries 65,000 to 95,000 distinct CDR3 sequences, 9.5% to 15% recorded once. The J segment lost 6 bases and the V segment lost 7 bases, leaving 6 bases of the junction unmatched. The V gene's germline CDR1 is SGDLS and CDR2 YYNGEE. This CDR3 has 13 residues. Study findings and constraints: Some clones that responded were present in memory (sampled pre-infection), which suggests cross-reactive memory joined.

The sample was PBMCs or a T cell subset sorted from them (not recorded which). The receptor was derived from a man in his late teens or twenties who had mild COVID-19 (a few samples of this study predate the infection). Cell type and time point are not known. V usage is TRBV9 and J usage is TRBJ2-1; the match to TRBD2 covers 8 bases. For the CDR3, the DNA is TGTGCCAGCGGGAGCGGGAGAATCAATGAGCAGTTCTTC. It translates to CASGSGRINEQFF.